What follows are 20 T cell receptor beta chains derived from one specimen sequenced in a study of identical twins. A single record per CDR3 protein comes from TCRdb applying MiXCR to the 5' RACE reads. This sample has approximately 550,000 distinct CDR3 sequences, with 20% to 25% found just once. These data were also reused for a study on yellow fever vaccine responses in identical twins.

Sequenced input: CD4+ T cells sorted from blood. The receptor set was obtained from a woman aged 18-30 years in good health.

This clonotype was seen a handful of times. This rearrangement joins TRBV27 to TRBJ2-1; 9 nucleotides agree with TRBD1. Per the germline V gene, CDR1 is MNHEY and CDR2 is SMNVEV (reference sequence). The ends lost 7 bases at V and 7 bases at J; junction bases unmatched: 17. CDR3 size: 17 residues. The CDR3 coding sequence is TGTGCCAGCATCCCCTGGGCACCGGGACAGGGTATTAATGAGCAGTTCTTC. Encoded protein: CASIPWAPGQGINEQFF.

This clonotype has a handful of counts. The V gene is TRBV15, the J gene TRBJ2-5, with D possibly matching TRBD2 (5 bases). Per the germline V gene, CDR1 is LNHNV and CDR2 is YYDKDF (reference sequence). Trimming removed 0 bases at V and 2 bases at J, with 7 bases between. The CDR3 runs 14 residues. The CDR3 nucleotides read TGTGCCACCAGCAGAGATCGGACTCAAGAGACCCAGTACTTC. Translating gives CATSRDRTQETQYF.

V usage is TRBV12-3 or TRBV12-4 and J usage is TRBJ2-5; D is undetermined. The CDR3 loop spans 13 amino acids. V was shortened by 6 bases and J by 5 bases, with 13 bases between the two germline ends. CDR3: CASRTRTRETQYF. For the CDR3, the DNA is TGTGCCAGCAGAACCAGGACGAGGGAGACCCAGTACTTC.

This clonotype turned up a few times. The chain combines TRBV4-1 with TRBJ2-1; D is undetermined. The length of the CDR3 is 16 residues. V was trimmed by 2 bases and J by 0 bases, leaving 11 bases between them. Germline V lookup: CDR1 MGHRA, CDR2 YSYEKL. The CDR3 coding sequence is TGCGCCAGCAGCCAATACAAGGGCAGCTCCTACAATGAGCAGTTCTTC. This gives the protein CASSQYKGSSYNEQFF.

This clonotype was detected only a few times. The V and J genes are TRBV20-1 and TRBJ2-7; TRBD2 agrees at 12 bases. The junction had 8 bases not matched to a gene; V was cut back by 6 bases and J by 5 bases. From germline, CDR1 is DFQATT and CDR2 SNEGSKA (reference sequence). This CDR3 spans 14 amino acids. The CDR3 DNA reads as TGCAGTGCCAGACTAGCGGGAGCGGTAAACGAGCAGTACTTC. Its protein product is CSARLAGAVNEQYF.

This clonotype was detected a few times. The chain links TRBV28 to TRBJ1-6; maybe TRBD1 (5 bases). Germline assignment: CDR1 MDHEN and CDR2 SYDVKM. Trimming left V 5 bases short and J 10 bases short, with 15 bases between. The CDR3 has 14 amino acids. The CDR3, as DNA: TGTGCCAGCAGTCCCTGGGGGGGACCCTCACCCCTCCACTTT. The encoded protein is CASSPWGGPSPLHF.

The chain joins TRBV5-1 to TRBJ2-5; 9 bases are shared with TRBD2. J lost 1 base, V lost 4 bases, and 5 bases had no gene match. The CDR3 is 15 amino acids. Looked up from germline, CDR1 is SGHRS and CDR2 is YFSETQ. The CDR3 DNA follows: TGCGCCAGCAGCGCTAGCGGGAACCCCCAAGAGACCCAGTACTTC. It translates to CASSASGNPQETQYF.

The chain combines TRBV20-1 with TRBJ2-3; D might be TRBD2 (6 bases). The CDR3 has 14 residues. CDR1 and CDR2 (germline): DFQATT, SNEGSKA (reference sequence). Trimming took 3 bases from V and 3 from J, leaving 13 bases between them. CDR3 sequence reads: CSARANSGTDTQYF. The CDR3 region has the DNA TGCAGTGCTAGGGCGAATAGCGGAACAGATACGCAGTATTTT.

This clonotype was counted only a few times. Sequence at one end of the junction differs from germline and may be a read error. The rearrangement links TRBV11-3 to TRBJ2-1, with a possible D match to TRBD2 (5 bases). The CDR3 runs 12 residues. Germline values: CDR1 SGHNT, CDR2 YENEEA. CDR3 DNA sequence: TGTGCCAGCAGCTTTGTTCCACATGAGCGGCAATTC. Translating it yields CASSFVPHERQF.

This clonotype was seen a single time. CDR3 bases: TGTGCCAGCAGTTTCGGGACTAGCGGATACAAAAACATTCAGTACTTC. Translated, it gives CASSFGTSGYKNIQYF. V usage is TRBV12-3 or TRBV12-4 and J usage is TRBJ2-4, with 11 positions matching TRBD2. V lost 3 bases and J lost 3; bases outside the gene matches: 4. The CDR3 has 16 amino acids.

This clonotype was seen a handful of times. This chain joins TRBV4-1 and TRBJ2-2; TRBD2 agrees at 12 bases. This CDR3 spans 17 amino acids. J lost 2 bases, V lost 6 bases, and 7 bases had no gene match. Per germline, CDR1 MGHRA and CDR2 YSYEKL. This CDR3 reads CASSPGLAGTNTGELFF. The CDR3 DNA follows: TGCGCCAGCAGTCCAGGACTAGCGGGGACTAACACCGGGGAGCTGTTTTTT.

The J gene is TRBJ2-3, the V gene TRBV12-3 or TRBV12-4; D is ambiguous. This CDR3 contains 12 residues. V was shortened by 6 bases and J by 1 base, with 5 bases between the two germline ends. CDR3 amino acids: CASRPGTDTQYF. The CDR3 coding sequence is TGTGCCAGCAGACCTGGCACAGATACGCAGTATTTT.

CDR3 region: CASSLAWTGGQETQYF. DNA for the CDR3: TGTGCCAGCAGCTTAGCCTGGACAGGGGGCCAAGAGACCCAGTACTTC. This rearrangement joins TRBV7-2 to TRBJ2-5, with TRBD1 matching over 10 bases. In germline, CDR1 is SGHTA, CDR2 FQGNSA. This CDR3 has 16 amino acids. V shed 0 bases, J shed 1 base, and the junction held 2 bases outside the gene matches.

This clonotype appeared once. The V and J genes are TRBV9 and TRBJ2-2, with D perhaps matching TRBD2 (6 bases). Germline assignment: CDR1 SGDLS and CDR2 YYNGEE. The CDR3 is 15 residues long. The V end lost 0 bases, the J end lost 4 bases, and 10 bases lay between the germline ends. The CDR3 DNA reads as TGTGCCAGCAGCGTAGCGGGGCGGGGCACCGGGGAGCTGTTTTTT. Translation gives CASSVAGRGTGELFF.

This clonotype has only a few counts. The V call is TRBV15, the J call TRBJ2-5, with D possibly being TRBD1 (7 bases). V was trimmed by 1 base and J by 4 bases, leaving 22 bases between them. From germline, CDR1 is LNHNV and CDR2 YYDKDF (reference sequence). The CDR3 is 18 residues long. For the CDR3, the DNA is TGTGCCACCAGCAGAGGGGGAAAGACAGGGAGGTTGGGAGAGACCCAGTACTTC. It codes for CATSRGGKTGRLGETQYF.

The chain uses TRBV7-9 and TRBJ2-2; 8 bases are a match to TRBD1. V lost 5 bases, J lost 0 bases, and 5 bases stayed unmatched. Germline CDR1 SEHNR, CDR2 FQNEAQ (reference sequence). CDR3 length: 16 residues. CDR3 DNA sequence: TGTGCCAGCAGCCCAGGGACAGGTCCGAACACCGGGGAGCTGTTTTTT. Protein sequence: CASSPGTGPNTGELFF.

The chain has TRBV27 and TRBJ1-1, with D maybe TRBD1 (6 bases). Trimming left V 6 bases short and J 1 base short, with 18 bases between. CDR3 size: 16 residues. The germline gives CDR1 MNHEY, CDR2 SMNVEV (reference sequence). The DNA for the CDR3 is TGTGCCAGCAGCCGAGACAGGAGACTGTCGAACACTGAAGCTTTCTTT. Its protein product is CASSRDRRLSNTEAFF.

The J gene is TRBJ2-4, the V gene TRBV11-2; tentatively, D is TRBD1 (6 bases). Trimming left V 5 bases short and J 7 bases short, with 15 bases between. Germline values: CDR1 SGHAT, CDR2 FQNNGV. The CDR3 spans 14 residues. CDR3 loop: CASSEQGIANIQYF. The DNA for the CDR3 is TGTGCCAGCAGCGAGCAGGGGATTGCGAACATTCAGTACTTC. Using reference TRBV11-2 and TRBJ2-4 for the parts outside the CDR3, the full variable domain is EAGVAQSPRYKIIEKRQSVAFWCNPISGHATLYWYQQILGQGPKLLIQFQNNGVVDDSQLPKDRFSAERLKGVDSTLKIQPAKLEDSAVYLCASSEQGIANIQYFGAGTRLSVL.

In this sample, this clonotype turned up a few times. The J gene is TRBJ2-7, the V gene TRBV5-5; 8 bases match TRBD1. V shed 4 bases, J shed 3 bases, and the junction held 9 bases outside the gene matches. CDR1 is SGHKS and CDR2 is YYEKEE in the germline V gene (reference sequence). The CDR3 consists of 15 residues. CDR3 in DNA: TGTGCCAGCAGCGAAGCCGGGACAGGACTCTACGAGCAGTACTTC. Translating gives CASSEAGTGLYEQYF.

The chain has TRBV5-1 and TRBJ1-1; D call uncertain. In germline, CDR1 is SGHRS, CDR2 YFSETQ. V was pared by 0 bases and J by 4 bases, with 7 bases between. The CDR3 contains 13 residues. The CDR3 region is CASSLARATEAFF. Here the CDR3 DNA reads TGCGCCAGCAGCTTGGCCAGAGCCACTGAAGCTTTCTTT. The full variable domain, rest sourced from reference TRBV5-1 and TRBJ1-1, is KAGVTQTPRYLIKTRGQQVTLSCSPISGHRSVSWYQQTPGQGLQFLFEYFSETQRNKGNFPGRFSGRQFSNSRSEMNVSTLELGDSALYLCASSLARATEAFFGQGTRLTVV.